These 20 T cell receptor beta chains came from one sample sequenced in a study of vaccination and CD4 T cells after COVID-19. The treatment here: approximately nine-day PBMC culture with coronavirus spike peptide pools or control peptides (ViraFEST assay). The study sequenced cultured CD4+ T cell DNA using the Oncomine TCR Beta short-read assay. TCRdb itself ran the PCR reads through MiXCR, one entry per CDR3 protein. The sample lists around 10,000 distinct CDR3 sequences, roughly 63% occurring once. The antigens for these receptors are not known. Sequenced sample: CD4+ T cells from blood, cultured in vitro. Receptors were obtained from a human donor who had recovered from COVID-19.

This clonotype occurred a few times. The chain is built from TRBV7-9 and TRBJ1-2, with TRBD1 matching over 8 bases. Germline V CDR1 and CDR2: SEHNR, FQNEAQ (reference sequence). The CDR3 length is 17 residues. J lost 4 bases, V lost 5 bases, and 15 bases had no gene match. The chain's CDR3 is CASSPQGGQGPLYGYTF. Written as DNA, the CDR3 is TGTGCCAGCAGCCCTCAGGGAGGACAGGGCCCGCTCTATGGCTACACCTTC.

This chain joins TRBV20-1 and TRBJ1-1; tentatively, D is TRBD1 (5 bases). This CDR3 spans 14 amino acids. CDR1 is DFQATT, CDR2 SNEGSKA, per germline (reference sequence). V lost 6 bases, J lost 0 bases, and 14 bases lay in between. The CDR3 DNA follows: TGCAGTGCCCAGCGGGGCCTGGTGAACACTGAAGCTTTCTTT. Protein sequence: CSAQRGLVNTEAFF.

This clonotype has more than one count but fewer than ten. The chain has TRBV11-2 and TRBJ1-1; 8 bases map to TRBD1. Germline V gene lookup returns CDR1 SGHAT and CDR2 FQNNGV. V was pared by 0 bases and J by 7 bases, with 7 bases of the junction left unmatched. The CDR3 consists of 15 residues. The chain's CDR3 is CASSLDFRGRGEAFF. CDR3 in DNA: TGTGCCAGCAGCTTAGACTTCAGGGGGCGAGGTGAAGCTTTCTTT. The entire variable domain, with the rest obtained from reference TRBV11-2 and TRBJ1-1, is as follows: EAGVAQSPRYKIIEKRQSVAFWCNPISGHATLYWYQQILGQGPKLLIQFQNNGVVDDSQLPKDRFSAERLKGVDSTLKIQPAKLEDSAVYLCASSLDFRGRGEAFFGQGTRLTVV.

The chain carries TRBV6-1 and TRBJ2-2; D ambiguous. The CDR3 is made up of 12 amino acids. In germline, CDR1 is MNHNS, CDR2 SASEGT. Trimming removed 4 bases at V and 8 bases at J, with 8 bases between. The CDR3 coding sequence is TGTGCCAGCAGTGCCCCCCGGGGGGAGCTGTTTTTT. Translating it yields CASSAPRGELFF.

The gene calls are TRBV5-4 and TRBJ2-3; D gene ambiguous. With 2 bases removed from V and 3 bases from J, the gap between germline ends came to 7 bases. Germline CDR1 reads SGHNT; CDR2 reads YYREEE (reference sequence). CDR3 length: 13 amino acids. The CDR3 DNA reads as TGTGCCAGCAGCTTTACCGAGACAGATACGCAGTATTTT. Encoded protein: CASSFTETDTQYF.

This sequence joins TRBV4-2 and TRBJ2-3; D ambiguous. V lost 1 base and J 2 bases, leaving 4 bases between the germline ends. The CDR3 is 13 residues long. Germline V lookup: CDR1 LGHNA, CDR2 YNFKEQ. CDR3 sequence: CASSQGHTDTQYF. The CDR3 DNA sequence: TGTGCCAGCAGCCAAGGTCACACAGATACGCAGTATTTT.

The V call is TRBV6-1, the J call TRBJ1-1, with D hard to call. The germline V and J ends were trimmed by 6 bases and 2 bases, with 10 bases remaining between them. This CDR3 spans 13 amino acids. The germline CDR1 and CDR2 sequences are MNHNS and SASEGT. The CDR3 DNA reads TGTGCCAGCAGGGCCCTAACTAACACTGAAGCTTTCTTT. Translating it yields CASRALTNTEAFF.

The chain uses TRBV20-1 and TRBJ1-2; 7 bases align to TRBD1. The CDR3 covers 13 residues. The V gene end was trimmed by 3 bases and the J gene end by 4 bases; junction bases not matched to a gene: 5. CDR1 and CDR2 from the germline V gene are DFQATT and SNEGSKA (reference sequence). CDR3 protein: CSARMTGLYGYTF. The CDR3 coding sequence is TGCAGTGCTAGGATGACAGGGCTCTATGGCTACACCTTC.

The J gene is TRBJ1-2, the V gene TRBV10-3; unclear D gene. The germline gives CDR1 ENHRY, CDR2 SYGVKD. The CDR3 extends over 13 amino acids. V lost 0 bases to trimming and J lost 5 bases, with 7 bases between them. CDR3 region: CAISESIGYGYTF. As DNA, the CDR3 is TGTGCCATCAGTGAGTCTATAGGGTATGGCTACACCTTC.

The genes are TRBV18 and TRBJ2-2; 7 nucleotides line up with TRBD1. V lost 3 bases to trimming and J lost 4 bases; unmatched junction nucleotides: 8. The CDR3 length is 16 residues. Germline-derived CDR1 and CDR2 are KGHSH and LQKENI. The chain's CDR3 is CASSPGQAPSTGELFF. Here the CDR3 DNA reads TGTGCCAGCTCACCTGGACAGGCCCCCAGCACCGGGGAGCTGTTTTTT.

This clonotype came up a few times. The chain joins TRBV10-3 to TRBJ2-2; 8 bases align to TRBD1. CDR1 is ENHRY and CDR2 is SYGVKD in the germline V gene. Trimming removed 11 bases from V and 2 bases from J; junction bases left unmatched: 16. CDR3 size: 17 residues. The CDR3 sequence: CASGAGGTILNTGELFF. CDR3 coding DNA: TGTGCCTCCGGGGCAGGGGGCACTATTCTTAACACCGGGGAGCTGTTTTTT.

This clonotype has only a few counts. The V gene is TRBV7-2, the J gene TRBJ1-1; D might be TRBD1 (6 bases). Trimming removed 5 bases at V and 0 bases at J, with 16 bases between. CDR3 size: 16 residues. Germline V gene data show CDR1 as SGHTA and CDR2 as FQGNSA. CDR3: CASSQDSGGMNTEAFF. DNA of the CDR3: TGTGCCAGCAGCCAGGACAGCGGGGGGATGAACACTGAAGCTTTCTTT.

This rearrangement joins TRBV12-3 or TRBV12-4 to TRBJ2-2; D may be TRBD1 (5 bases). The germline V and J ends were trimmed by 3 bases and 6 bases, with 14 bases remaining between them. This CDR3 region has 15 residues. CDR3 residues: CASSLVGEGAGELFF. CDR3 nucleotide sequence: TGTGCCAGCAGTTTGGTAGGGGAAGGGGCCGGGGAGCTGTTTTTT.

The V gene is TRBV19, the J gene TRBJ2-7, with 9 bases aligning to TRBD1. CDR1 and CDR2 (germline): LNHDA, SQIVND (reference sequence). V lost 5 bases, J lost 0 bases, and 2 bases stayed unmatched. This CDR3 is 14 amino acids long. CDR3 nucleotides: TGTGCCAGTAGTCAGGACAGGGGCTCCTACGAGCAGTACTTC. Its protein is CASSQDRGSYEQYF. Together with reference TRBV19 and TRBJ2-7, the CDR3 gives the full variable domain: DGGITQSPKYLFRKEGQNVTLSCEQNLNHDAMYWYRQDPGQGLRLIYYSQIVNDFQKGDIAEGYSVSREKKESFPLTVTSAQKNPTAFYLCASSQDRGSYEQYFGPGTRLTVT.

This clonotype was seen a handful of times. The chain combines TRBV24-1 with TRBJ1-5, with D possibly being TRBD1 (6 bases). V lost 9 bases, J lost 4 bases, and 12 bases lay in between. CDR3 length: 13 amino acids. Germline V lookup: CDR1 KGHDR, CDR2 SFDVKD. CDR3 region: CATSGGRNQPQHF. For the CDR3, the DNA is TGTGCCACCTCGGGGGGGCGAAATCAGCCCCAGCATTTT.

In DNA, the CDR3 is TGTGCCAGCAGCTCATCCCGGGAGGAGACCCAGTACTTC. It yields the protein CASSSSREETQYF. The V call is TRBV7-2, the J call TRBJ2-7; tentatively, D is TRBD2 (6 bases). Near its end, the DNA agrees better with TRBJ2-5, so the J call may be wrong. Per germline, CDR1 SGHTA and CDR2 FQGNSA. The CDR3 contains 13 residues.

This chain uses TRBV7-9 with TRBJ1-2, with TRBD1 matching over 7 bases. The J segment lost 8 bases and the V segment lost 5 bases, leaving 8 bases of the junction unmatched. Germline CDR1 and CDR2: SEHNR and FQNEAQ (reference sequence). The CDR3 sequence is 13 residues long. DNA for the CDR3: TGTGCCAGCAGCCTCGGGACAGCTATGGGCTACACCTTC. It translates to CASSLGTAMGYTF.

V is TRBV20-1 and J is TRBJ2-3; a possible D gene is TRBD2 (6 bases). The CDR3 has 14 residues. V was trimmed by 7 bases and J by 2 bases, leaving 16 bases between them. Germline CDR1 and CDR2: DFQATT and SNEGSKA (reference sequence). The CDR3 DNA sequence: TGCAGTGTCTCCAGGGACTCGGACACAGATACGCAGTATTTT. It translates to CSVSRDSDTDTQYF.

J is TRBJ1-1 and V is TRBV20-1; D is perhaps TRBD1 (6 bases). There are 12 residues in the CDR3. Germline V gene data show CDR1 as DFQATT and CDR2 as SNEGSKA (reference sequence). V was pared by 3 bases and J by 8 bases, with 13 bases between. For the CDR3, the DNA is TGCAGTGCTAGTGGGACACATGGGGAAGCTTTCTTT. This encodes CSASGTHGEAFF.

This clonotype was recorded only once. This sequence joins TRBV7-2 and TRBJ2-1, with 7 bases aligning to TRBD2. CDR3 length: 14 residues. J was trimmed by 6 bases and V by 6 bases; bases with no gene match: 8. The germline CDR1 and CDR2 sequences are SGHTA and FQGNSA. This CDR3 reads CASRPLAGVNEQFF. The CDR3 coding sequence is TGTGCCAGCAGGCCTTTGGCGGGAGTCAATGAGCAGTTCTTC.